These 13 T cell receptor beta chains came from one sample sequenced in a study of cytomegalovirus exposure and HLA in healthy donors. Both 60 Vbeta primers and 13 Jbeta primers went into the PCR. TCRdb keeps only in-frame clones here, not all; method: immunoSEQ multiplex PCR. The table includes 170,000 or so clones, 77% detected once. The sample consisted of PBMCs. The receptors were sampled from a woman aged 25 to 39 in good health and CMV-seronegative.

The CDR3 region has the DNA TGTGCCGCGGTCCTGGGTAGGCGGAGAGAGGAGACCCAGTACTTC. Translating it yields CAAVLGRRREETQYF. The V and J genes are TRBV6-1 and TRBJ2-5; D not resolved. Trimming removed 11 bases from V and 5 bases from J, with 24 bases in between. This CDR3 is 15 amino acids long. Looked up from germline, CDR1 is MNHNS and CDR2 is SASEGT.

The CDR3 is CASRSCPREGSETQYF. As DNA, the CDR3 is TGTGCAAGTCGCTCCTGCCCCCGGGAGGGTTCGGAGACCCAGTACTTC. The chain has TRBV12-2 and TRBJ2-5; TRBD2, the table's D call, was not compared with the DNA. TRBV12-2 is a listed pseudogene. The CDR3 length is 16 residues.

V gene TRBV7-2 combines with J gene TRBJ2-1, with 7 bases lining up with TRBD2. From germline, CDR1 is SGHTA and CDR2 FQGNSA. This CDR3 is 16 amino acids long. V lost 1 base to trimming and J lost 6 bases; unmatched junction nucleotides: 9. The CDR3 DNA sequence: TGTGCCAGCAGCTTAGGTGGCGGGAGACGGGGCAATGAGCAGTTCTTC. Protein sequence: CASSLGGGRRGNEQFF. The full variable domain, completed using reference TRBV7-2 and TRBJ2-1, is GAGVSQSPSNKVTEKGKDVELRCDPISGHTALYWYRQSLGQGLEFLIYFQGNSAPDKSGLPSDRFSAERTGGSVSTLTIQRTQQEDSAVYLCASSLGGGRRGNEQFFGPGTRLTVL.

V usage is TRBV4-3 and J usage is TRBJ2-3; 8 nucleotides match TRBD2. Trimming cost V 1 base and J 3 bases; bases outside gene matches: 6. The CDR3 is made up of 16 amino acids. The germline CDR1 and CDR2 sequences are LGHNA and YSLEER. CDR3 residues: CASSQGSAGETDTQYF. The CDR3, as DNA: TGCGCCAGCAGCCAAGGGTCAGCGGGAGAGACAGATACGCAGTATTTT.

The chain couples TRBV5-1 to TRBJ1-2; 9 nucleotides match TRBD1. Losses at the gene ends were 6 bases for V and 1 base for J; bases not matched to a gene: 13. Germline V gene sequence: CDR1 SGHRS, CDR2 YFSETQ. The CDR3 runs 17 residues. CDR3 in amino acids: CASNGEPGQGFNYGYTF. CDR3 coding DNA: TGCGCCAGCAATGGGGAACCGGGACAGGGTTTTAACTATGGCTACACCTTC.

This clone was counted a few times. The rearrangement uses TRBV4-2 and TRBJ2-7; 11 nucleotides agree with TRBD2. This CDR3 spans 15 amino acids. Trimming at V came to 3 bases and at J to 3 bases, leaving 4 bases not matched to a gene. Germline values: CDR1 LGHNA, CDR2 YNFKEQ. The CDR3 is CASSQLAGGGYEQYF. The CDR3, as DNA: TGTGCCAGCAGCCAGTTAGCGGGGGGGGGCTACGAGCAGTACTTC.

The V and J genes are TRBV11-2 and TRBJ2-1; 12 bases are a match to TRBD2. Per the germline V gene, CDR1 is SGHAT and CDR2 is FQNNGV. The CDR3 consists of 16 residues. V was clipped by 5 bases and J by 8 bases; unmatched bases: 10. The CDR3 DNA reads TGTGCCAGCAGCACCGTACTAGCGGGAGGTGCTCATGAGCAGTTCTTC. Its protein is CASSTVLAGGAHEQFF.

The J gene is TRBJ2-1, the V gene TRBV6-5, with 15 positions matching TRBD2. The CDR3 covers 16 residues. Germline values: CDR1 MNHEY, CDR2 SVGAGI. V shed 0 bases, J shed 7 bases, and the junction held 1 base outside the gene matches. The CDR3, as DNA: TGTGCCAGCAGTTACTCGGGACTAGCGGGAGGAAATGAGCAGTTCTTC. Its translation is CASSYSGLAGGNEQFF.

J is TRBJ1-1 and V is TRBV6-5, with 8 bases aligning to TRBD1. Trimming at V came to 6 bases and at J to 5 bases, leaving 5 bases not matched to a gene. In germline, CDR1 is MNHEY, CDR2 SVGAGI. The CDR3 totals 13 residues. CDR3 DNA: TGTGCCAGCAGGCGGGACAGGCGTACTGAAGCTTTCTTT. Amino acids: CASRRDRRTEAFF.

This chain uses TRBV13 with TRBJ2-7; TRBD2 matches at 8 bases. V shed 5 bases and J 6 bases; nucleotides not matched to a gene: 15. The CDR3 consists of 16 residues. Germline V gene data show CDR1 as PRHDT and CDR2 as FYEKMQ (reference sequence). CDR3 nucleotides: TGTGCCAGCAGCCTTCCCGGGGTCAGCGGGAGCCTCGAGCAGTACTTC. It translates to CASSLPGVSGSLEQYF.

This clone has just a few counts. This rearrangement joins TRBV11-3 to TRBJ2-2, with D uncertain. This CDR3 has 13 amino acids. Germline V gene data show CDR1 as SGHNT and CDR2 as YENEEA. Trimming stripped 4 bases from V and 5 bases from J, with 8 bases between. CDR3 nucleotides: TGTGCCAGCAGCTACCGACAAACCGGGGAGCTGTTTTTT. Translation gives CASSYRQTGELFF.

The sample holds a few counts of this clone. This chain's CDR3 is CASSPIRGHNYGYTF. DNA of the CDR3: TGTGCCAGCAGCCCTATCAGGGGGCATAACTATGGCTACACCTTC. The chain has TRBV11-2 and TRBJ1-2, with 8 bases aligning to TRBD1. This CDR3 contains 15 residues. After removal of 5 bases from V and 1 base from J, the junction contained 6 bases not matched to a gene. The germline V gene encodes CDR1 SGHAT and CDR2 FQNNGV. Combining the CDR3 with reference TRBV11-2 and TRBJ1-2 gives the whole variable domain EAGVAQSPRYKIIEKRQSVAFWCNPISGHATLYWYQQILGQGPKLLIQFQNNGVVDDSQLPKDRFSAERLKGVDSTLKIQPAKLEDSAVYLCASSPIRGHNYGYTFGSGTRLTVV.

This sequence joins TRBV27 and TRBJ1-2; TRBD1 is a possible D gene (6 bases). Trimming left V 2 bases short and J 2 bases short, with 9 bases between. In germline, CDR1 is MNHEY, CDR2 SMNVEV (reference sequence). The CDR3 runs 14 residues. The CDR3 is CASSLEGGNYGYTF. The CDR3 DNA reads TGTGCCAGCAGTTTAGAGGGGGGGAACTATGGCTACACCTTC.